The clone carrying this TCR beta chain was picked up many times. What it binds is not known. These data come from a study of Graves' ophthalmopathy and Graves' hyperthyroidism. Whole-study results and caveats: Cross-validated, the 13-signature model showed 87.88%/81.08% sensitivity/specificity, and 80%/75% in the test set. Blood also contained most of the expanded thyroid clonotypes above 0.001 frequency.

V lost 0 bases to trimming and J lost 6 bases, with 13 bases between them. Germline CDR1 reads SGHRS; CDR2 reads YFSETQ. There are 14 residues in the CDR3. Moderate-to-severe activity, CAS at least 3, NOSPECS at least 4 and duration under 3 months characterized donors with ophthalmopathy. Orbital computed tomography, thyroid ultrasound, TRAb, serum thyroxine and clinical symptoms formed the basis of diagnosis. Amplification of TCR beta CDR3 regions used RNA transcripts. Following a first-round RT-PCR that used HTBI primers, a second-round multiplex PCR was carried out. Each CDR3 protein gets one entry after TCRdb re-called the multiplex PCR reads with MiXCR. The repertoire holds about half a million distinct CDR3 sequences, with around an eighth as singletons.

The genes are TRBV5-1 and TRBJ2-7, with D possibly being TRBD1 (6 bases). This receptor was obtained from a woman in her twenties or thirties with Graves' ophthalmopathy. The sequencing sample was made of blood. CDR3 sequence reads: CASSLGGTLREQYF. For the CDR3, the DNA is TGCGCCAGCAGCTTGGGTGGGACACTTCGCGAGCAGTACTTC. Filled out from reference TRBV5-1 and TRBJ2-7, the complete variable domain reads KAGVTQTPRYLIKTRGQQVTLSCSPISGHRSVSWYQQTPGQGLQFLFEYFSETQRNKGNFPGRFSGRQFSNSRSEMNVSTLELGDSALYLCASSLGGTLREQYFGPGTRLTVT.